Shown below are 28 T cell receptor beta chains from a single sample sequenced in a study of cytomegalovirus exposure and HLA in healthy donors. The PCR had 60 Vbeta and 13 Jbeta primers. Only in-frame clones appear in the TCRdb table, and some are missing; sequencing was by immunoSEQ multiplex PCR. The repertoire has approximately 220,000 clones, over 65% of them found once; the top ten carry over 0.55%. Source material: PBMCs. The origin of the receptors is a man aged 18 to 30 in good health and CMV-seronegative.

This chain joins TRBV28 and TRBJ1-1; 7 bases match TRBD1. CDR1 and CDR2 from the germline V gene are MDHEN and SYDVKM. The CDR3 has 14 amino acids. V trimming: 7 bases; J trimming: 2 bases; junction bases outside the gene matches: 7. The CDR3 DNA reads TGTGCCAGCATCAATACAGGGGCTAACACTGAAGCTTTCTTT. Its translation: CASINTGANTEAFF.

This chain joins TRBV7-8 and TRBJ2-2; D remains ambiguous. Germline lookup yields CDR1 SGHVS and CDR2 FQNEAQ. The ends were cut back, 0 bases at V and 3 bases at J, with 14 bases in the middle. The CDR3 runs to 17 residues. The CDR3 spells CASSLAGARYYTGELFF. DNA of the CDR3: TGTGCCAGCAGCTTAGCGGGTGCTAGATACTACACCGGGGAGCTGTTTTTT.

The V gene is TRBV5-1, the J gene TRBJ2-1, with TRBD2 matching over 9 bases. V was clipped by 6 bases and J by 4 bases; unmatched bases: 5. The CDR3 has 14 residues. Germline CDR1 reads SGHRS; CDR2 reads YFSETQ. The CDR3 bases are TGCGCCAGCACTCCAGCGGGAGGTTACAATGAGCAGTTCTTC. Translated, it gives CASTPAGGYNEQFF. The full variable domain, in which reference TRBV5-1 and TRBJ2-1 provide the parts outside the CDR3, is KAGVTQTPRYLIKTRGQQVTLSCSPISGHRSVSWYQQTPGQGLQFLFEYFSETQRNKGNFPGRFSGRQFSNSRSEMNVSTLELGDSALYLCASTPAGGYNEQFFGPGTRLTVL.

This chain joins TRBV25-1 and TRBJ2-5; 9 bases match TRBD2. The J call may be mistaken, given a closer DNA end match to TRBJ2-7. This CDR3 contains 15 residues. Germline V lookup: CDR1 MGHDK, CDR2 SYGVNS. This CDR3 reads CASSGALAGAYEQYF. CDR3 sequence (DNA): TGTGCCAGCAGTGGGGCCTTAGCGGGAGCCTACGAGCAGTACTTC.

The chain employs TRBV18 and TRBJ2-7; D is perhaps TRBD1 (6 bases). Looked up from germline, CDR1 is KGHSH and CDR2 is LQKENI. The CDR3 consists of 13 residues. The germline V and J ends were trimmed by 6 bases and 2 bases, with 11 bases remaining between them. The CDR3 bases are TGTGCCAGCTCGGCAGGGGAAACCTACGAGCAGTACTTC. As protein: CASSAGETYEQYF.

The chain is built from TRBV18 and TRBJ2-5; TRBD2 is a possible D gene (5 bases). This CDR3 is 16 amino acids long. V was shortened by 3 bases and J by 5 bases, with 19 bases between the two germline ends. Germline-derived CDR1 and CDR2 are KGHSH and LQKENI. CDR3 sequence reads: CASSPYGLGSWETQYF. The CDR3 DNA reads TGTGCCAGCTCACCCTATGGGCTGGGGAGTTGGGAGACCCAGTACTTC.

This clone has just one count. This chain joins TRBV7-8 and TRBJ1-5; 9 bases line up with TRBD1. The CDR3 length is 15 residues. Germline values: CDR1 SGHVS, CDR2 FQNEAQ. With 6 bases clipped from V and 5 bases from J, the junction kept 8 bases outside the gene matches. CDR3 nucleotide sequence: TGTGCCAGCAGTTCCCGACAGGGGGGTTATCAGCCCCAGCATTTT. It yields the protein CASSSRQGGYQPQHF.

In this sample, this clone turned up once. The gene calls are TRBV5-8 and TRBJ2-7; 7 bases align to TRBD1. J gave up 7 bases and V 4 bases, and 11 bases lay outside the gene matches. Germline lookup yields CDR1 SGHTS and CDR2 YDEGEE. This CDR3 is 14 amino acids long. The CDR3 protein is CASSVRTGPGEQYF. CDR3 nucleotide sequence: TGTGCCAGCAGCGTACGGACAGGCCCGGGGGAGCAGTACTTC.

The CDR3 reads CASRRETMGLETQYF. As DNA, the CDR3 is TGTGCCAGCAGGAGGGAGACAATGGGGTTAGAGACCCAGTACTTC. V usage is TRBV2 and J usage is TRBJ2-5; possibly TRBD2 for D (5 bases). The germline V gene encodes CDR1 SNHLY and CDR2 FYNNEI. Deletions cut 6 bases from V and 4 bases from J, with 18 bases between. CDR3 size: 15 residues.

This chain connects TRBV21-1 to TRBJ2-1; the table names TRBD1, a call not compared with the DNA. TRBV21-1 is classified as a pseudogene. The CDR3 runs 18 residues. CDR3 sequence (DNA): TGTGCCAGCAGGGACAGGCCGAGGCGGATGAGGGGGGACAATGAGCAGTTCTTC. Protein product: CASRDRPRRMRGDNEQFF.

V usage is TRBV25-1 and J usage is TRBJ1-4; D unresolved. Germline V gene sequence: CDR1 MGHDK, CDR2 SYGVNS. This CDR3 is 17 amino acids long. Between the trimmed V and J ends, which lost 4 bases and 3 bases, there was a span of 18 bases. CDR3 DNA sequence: TGTGCCAGCAGTGCCCCCGGGAGGGCTACAGCTAATGAAAAACTGTTTTTT. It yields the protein CASSAPGRATANEKLFF.

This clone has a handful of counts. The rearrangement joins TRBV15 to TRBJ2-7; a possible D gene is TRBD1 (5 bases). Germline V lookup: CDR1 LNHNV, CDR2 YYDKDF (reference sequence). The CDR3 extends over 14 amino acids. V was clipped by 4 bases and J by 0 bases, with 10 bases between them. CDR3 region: CATSKGLGSYEQYF. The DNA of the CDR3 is TGTGCCACCAGCAAGGGGCTTGGCTCCTACGAGCAGTACTTC. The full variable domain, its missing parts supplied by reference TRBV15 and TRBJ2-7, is DAMVIQNPRYQVTQFGKPVTLSCSQTLNHNVMYWYQQKSSQAPKLLFHYYDKDFNNEADTPDNFQSRRPNTSFCFLDIRSPGLGDTAMYLCATSKGLGSYEQYFGPGTRLTVT.

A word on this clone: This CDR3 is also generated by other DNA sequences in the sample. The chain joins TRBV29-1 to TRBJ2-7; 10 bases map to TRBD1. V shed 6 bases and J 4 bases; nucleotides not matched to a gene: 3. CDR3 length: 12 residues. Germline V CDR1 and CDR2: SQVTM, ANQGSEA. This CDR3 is CSVGQGSYEQYF. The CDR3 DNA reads TGCAGCGTGGGACAGGGGAGTTACGAGCAGTACTTC.

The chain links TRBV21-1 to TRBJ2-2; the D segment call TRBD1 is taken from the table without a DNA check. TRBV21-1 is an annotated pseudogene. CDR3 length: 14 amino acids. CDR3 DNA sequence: TGTGCCAGACCGGGACAGGGGAACACCGGGGAGCTGTTTTTT. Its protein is CARPGQGNTGELFF.

The CDR3 reads CASKARLASSYNEQFF. The CDR3, as DNA: TGTGCCAGCAAGGCGAGACTAGCCAGCTCCTACAATGAGCAGTTCTTC. The J gene is TRBJ2-1, the V gene TRBV2, with 7 bases that match TRBD2. V shed 7 bases and J 0 bases; nucleotides not matched to a gene: 9. This CDR3 is built from 16 residues. CDR1 and CDR2 from the germline V gene are SNHLY and FYNNEI. The full variable domain, rest sourced from reference TRBV2 and TRBJ2-1, is EPEVTQTPSHQVTQMGQEVILRCVPISNHLYFYWYRQILGQKVEFLVSFYNNEISEKSEIFDDQFSVERPDGSNFTLKIRSTKLEDSAMYFCASKARLASSYNEQFFGPGTRLTVL.

CDR3 bases: TGTGCCAGTAGAAACGTACTAGGTTACGGTAACACTGAAGCTTTCTTT. Translating gives CASRNVLGYGNTEAFF. The chain recombines TRBV19 with TRBJ1-1; no clear D gene. CDR1 and CDR2 from the germline V gene are LNHDA and SQIVND (reference sequence). This CDR3 region has 16 residues. Deletions cut 6 bases from V and 2 bases from J, with 19 bases between.

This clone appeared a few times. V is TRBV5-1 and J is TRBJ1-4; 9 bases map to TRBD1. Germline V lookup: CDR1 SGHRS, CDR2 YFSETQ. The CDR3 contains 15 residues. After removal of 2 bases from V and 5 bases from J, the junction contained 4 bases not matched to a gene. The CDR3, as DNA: TGCGCCAGCAGCTTCCACGGGACAGGGAATGAAAAACTGTTTTTT. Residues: CASSFHGTGNEKLFF.

CDR3 nucleotides: TGTGCCAGTAGTTATACCTGGGGCCAGAGGGGGGAGACCCAGTACTTC. As protein: CASSYTWGQRGETQYF. The gene calls are TRBV19 and TRBJ2-5, with a weak D call TRBD1 (6 bases). The CDR3 is 16 residues long. V was pared by 5 bases and J by 5 bases, with 21 bases between. CDR1 is LNHDA, CDR2 SQIVND, per germline (reference sequence).

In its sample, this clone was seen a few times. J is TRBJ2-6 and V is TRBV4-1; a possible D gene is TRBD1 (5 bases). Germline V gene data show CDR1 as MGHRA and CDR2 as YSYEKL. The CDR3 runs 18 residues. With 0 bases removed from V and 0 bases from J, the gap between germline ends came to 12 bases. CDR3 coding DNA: TGCGCCAGCAGCCAAGACCACCGTCAGGGCTCTGGGGCCAACGTCCTGACTTTC. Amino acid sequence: CASSQDHRQGSGANVLTF.

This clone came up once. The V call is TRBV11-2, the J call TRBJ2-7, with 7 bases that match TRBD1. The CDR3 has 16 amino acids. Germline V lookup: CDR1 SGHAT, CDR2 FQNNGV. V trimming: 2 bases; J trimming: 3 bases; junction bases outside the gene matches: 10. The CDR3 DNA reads TGTGCCAGCAGCTTAATTGTGGGGACAGCTGGCTACGAGCAGTACTTC. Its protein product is CASSLIVGTAGYEQYF. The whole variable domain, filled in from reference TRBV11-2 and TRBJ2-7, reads EAGVAQSPRYKIIEKRQSVAFWCNPISGHATLYWYQQILGQGPKLLIQFQNNGVVDDSQLPKDRFSAERLKGVDSTLKIQPAKLEDSAVYLCASSLIVGTAGYEQYFGPGTRLTVT.

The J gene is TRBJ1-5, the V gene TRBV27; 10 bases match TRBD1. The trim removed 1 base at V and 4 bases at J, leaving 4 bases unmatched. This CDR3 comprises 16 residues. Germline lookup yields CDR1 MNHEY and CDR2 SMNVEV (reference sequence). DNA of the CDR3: TGTGCCAGCAGTTTATGGGGACAGGGGTTTAATCAGCCCCAGCATTTT. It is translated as CASSLWGQGFNQPQHF.

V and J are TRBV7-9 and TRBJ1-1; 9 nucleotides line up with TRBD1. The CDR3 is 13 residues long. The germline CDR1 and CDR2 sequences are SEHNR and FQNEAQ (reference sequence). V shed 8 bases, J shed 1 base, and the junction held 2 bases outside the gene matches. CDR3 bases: TGTGCCAGCCACAGGGGGCGGAACACTGAAGCTTTCTTT. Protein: CASHRGRNTEAFF.

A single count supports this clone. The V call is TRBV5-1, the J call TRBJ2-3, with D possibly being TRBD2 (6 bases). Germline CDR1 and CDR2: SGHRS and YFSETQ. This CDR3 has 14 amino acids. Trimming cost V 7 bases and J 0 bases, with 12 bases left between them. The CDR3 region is CASSAGHSTDTQYF. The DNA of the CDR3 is TGCGCCAGCTCAGCGGGCCACAGCACAGATACGCAGTATTTT.

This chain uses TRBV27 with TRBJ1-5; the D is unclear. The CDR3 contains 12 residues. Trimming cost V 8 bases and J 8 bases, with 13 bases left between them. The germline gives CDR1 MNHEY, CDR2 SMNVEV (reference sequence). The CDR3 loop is CASGMDGEPQHF. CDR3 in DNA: TGTGCCAGCGGGATGGACGGGGAGCCCCAGCATTTT.

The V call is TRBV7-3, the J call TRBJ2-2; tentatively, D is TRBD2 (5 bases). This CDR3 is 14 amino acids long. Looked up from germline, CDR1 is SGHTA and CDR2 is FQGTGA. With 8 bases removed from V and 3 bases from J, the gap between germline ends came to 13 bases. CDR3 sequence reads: CASGEGLYTGELFF. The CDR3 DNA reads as TGTGCCAGCGGCGAGGGCCTCTACACCGGGGAGCTGTTTTTT.

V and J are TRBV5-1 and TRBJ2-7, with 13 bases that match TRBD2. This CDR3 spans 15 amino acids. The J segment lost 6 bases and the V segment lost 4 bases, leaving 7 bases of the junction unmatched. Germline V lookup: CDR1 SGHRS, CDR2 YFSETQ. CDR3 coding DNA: TGCGCCAGCAGCCCGAGGACTAGCGGGAGTGGCGAGCAGTACTTC. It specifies CASSPRTSGSGEQYF.

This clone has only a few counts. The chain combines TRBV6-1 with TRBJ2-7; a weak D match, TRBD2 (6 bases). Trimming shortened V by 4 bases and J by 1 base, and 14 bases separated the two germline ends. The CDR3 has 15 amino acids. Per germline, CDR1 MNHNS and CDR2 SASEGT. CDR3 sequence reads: CASSGPGLVSYEQYF. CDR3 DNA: TGTGCCAGCAGTGGTCCGGGACTCGTGTCCTACGAGCAGTACTTC.

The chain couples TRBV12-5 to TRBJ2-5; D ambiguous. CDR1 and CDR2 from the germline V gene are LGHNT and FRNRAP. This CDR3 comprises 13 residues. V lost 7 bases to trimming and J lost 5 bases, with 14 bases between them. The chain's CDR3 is CASVNSPKETQYF. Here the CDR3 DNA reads TGTGCTAGTGTGAACAGCCCGAAGGAGACCCAGTACTTC.